Listed here are 18 T cell receptor beta chains from one sample, sequenced in a study of T cells in women clearing cervical HPV infection. Assay used: immunoSEQ multiplex PCR; TCRdb lists only in-frame clones, some missing. Here the sample table reports about 16,000 clones. The sequenced sample consisted of blood buffy coat. These receptors all come from a woman aged 18 to 75 with a cervical HPV16 infection that either progressed to CIN3+ or cleared (not recorded which).

On this clone: The DNA ends 3 residues before the CDR3 does, and the rest of the CDR3 is filled in from the germline J gene. The chain carries TRBV19 and TRBJ1-6; tentative D call: TRBD1 (6 bases). CDR1 and CDR2 (germline): LNHDA, SQIVND (reference sequence). Trimming removed 6 bases at V and 6 bases at J, with 15 bases between. The CDR3 is made up of 15 amino acids. CDR3 DNA (partial): TGTGCCAGTAGAGTTAACAGGGACCTTAATTCACCC. Its translation: CASRVNRDLNSP. The complete CDR3 protein is CASRVNRDLNSPLHF.

For this clone: The observed sequence ends 3 residues before the CDR3 terminus, with the missing tail filled in from the germline J gene. This sequence joins TRBV5-4 and TRBJ1-2, with D maybe TRBD1 (6 bases). CDR1 and CDR2 (germline): SGHNT, YYREEE (reference sequence). V was clipped by 0 bases and J by 6 bases, with 9 bases between them. The CDR3 contains 13 residues. The CDR3 bases that were read are TGTGCCAGCAGCTTGGACAGGGAAAATGGC. It translates to CASSLDRENG. The whole CDR3 sequence reads CASSLDRENGYTF.

Worth noting for this clone: The read halts 3 residues ahead of the CDR3 end, with the missing end drawn from the germline J gene. The chain combines TRBV18 with TRBJ2-5, with D tentatively TRBD2 (6 bases). The CDR3 consists of 15 residues. CDR1 and CDR2 (germline): KGHSH, LQKENI. Trimming took off 6 bases at V and 5 bases at J, with 19 bases between the two ends. The part of the CDR3 DNA that was read is TGTGCCAGCTCGTCTAGCTGTAGCGGAGGGGAGACC. Residues: CASSSSCSGGET. The whole CDR3 reads CASSSSCSGGETQYF.

In regard to this clone: The CDR3 end falls 3 residues outside the read, so it is completed with the germline J gene. The V and J genes are TRBV5-4 and TRBJ1-6; 8 nucleotides line up with TRBD1. Germline V gene sequence: CDR1 SGHNT, CDR2 YYREEE (reference sequence). With V trimmed by 3 bases and J by 5 bases, 4 bases remained unmatched. The CDR3 loop spans 15 amino acids. CDR3 loop: CASSSRTGNNSPLHF. The sequenced part of the CDR3 DNA is TGTGCCAGCAGCTCCCGGACAGGGAATAATTCACCC.

Concerning this clone: The sequenced fragment ends 3 residues before the CDR3 boundary, so the rest is inferred from the germline J gene. The genes are TRBV7-9 and TRBJ2-3; D remains ambiguous. This CDR3 contains 12 residues. CDR1 is SEHNR and CDR2 is FQNEAQ in the germline V gene (reference sequence). CDR3 region: CASSLAQETQYF. The part of the CDR3 DNA that was read is TGTGCCAGCAGCTTAGCACAAGAGACG.

In regard to this clone: Germline and junction disagree at one end, which may indicate a read error. The CDR3 end is not reached by the read, which stops 3 residues before it; the germline J gene fills it in. The chain joins TRBV7-7 to TRBJ2-2; tentatively, D is TRBD2 (6 bases). The CDR3 consists of 15 residues. The germline gives CDR1 SSHAT, CDR2 FNYEAQ (reference sequence). The part of the CDR3 DNA that was read is TGTGCTAGCACCGCGGGGTTCCTGAACACCGGGGAG. This encodes CASTAGFLNTGE. The whole CDR3 sequence reads CASTAGFLNTGELFF. Based on the CDR3 plus reference TRBV7-7 and TRBJ2-2, the full variable domain is GAGVSQSPRYKVTKRGQDVTLRCDPISSHATLYWYQQALGQGPEFLTYFNYEAQPDKSGLPSDRFSAERPEGSISTLTIQRTEQRDSAMYRCASTAGFLNTGELFFGEGSRLTVL.

Concerning this clone itself: The read stops 3 residues short of the end of the CDR3; the missing end is completed from the germline J gene. V and J are TRBV14 and TRBJ2-5; TRBD2 matches at 11 bases. The V gene's germline CDR1 is SGHDN and CDR2 FVKESK. V was clipped by 1 base and J by 5 bases; unmatched bases: 12. The CDR3 extends over 18 amino acids. Incomplete CDR3 DNA: TGTGCCAGCAGCCAAGGTCTAGATACTAGCGGGAGAAAGGAGACC. The encoded protein is CASSQGLDTSGRKET. The full CDR3 is CASSQGLDTSGRKETQYF.

On this clone: The read ends 3 residues early relative to the CDR3; the germline J gene fills the gap. The rearrangement links TRBV2 to TRBJ2-2, with D uncertain. The CDR3 is made up of 15 amino acids. Germline CDR1 is SNHLY and CDR2 is FYNNEI. V was cut by 1 base and J by 0 bases, with 6 bases left in between. The CDR3 DNA, read in part, is TGTGCCAGCAGTGAAGTGCGGTCGAACACCGGGGAG. Translation: CASSEVRSNTGE. The full CDR3 reads CASSEVRSNTGELFF.

The CDR3 loop reads CASRPKGLAGLYEQYF. The sequenced CDR3 bases are TGTGCCAGTAGACCTAAGGGACTAGCGGGTCTCTACGAG. This chain joins TRBV19 and TRBJ2-7; TRBD2 matches 12 bases. Read data end 3 residues before the CDR3 end; the end is taken from the germline J gene. Germline V lookup: CDR1 LNHDA, CDR2 SQIVND (reference sequence). V lost 6 bases and J lost 3; bases outside the gene matches: 9. The CDR3 is made up of 16 amino acids.

A remark on this clone: Read data end 3 residues before the CDR3 end; the end is taken from the germline J gene. This chain joins TRBV5-1 and TRBJ2-5; 14 bases fit TRBD2. The V segment lost 4 bases and the J segment 7 bases; nucleotides outside the gene matches: 12. There are 17 residues in the CDR3. CDR1 and CDR2 (germline): SGHRS, YFSETQ. The CDR3 spells CASSPRTSGGLEGTQYF. The CDR3 bases that were read are TGCGCCAGCAGCCCTCGGACTAGCGGGGGGCTGGAAGGGACC. Supplemented by reference TRBV5-1 and TRBJ2-5, the full variable domain reads KAGVTQTPRYLIKTRGQQVTLSCSPISGHRSVSWYQQTPGQGLQFLFEYFSETQRNKGNFPGRFSGRQFSNSRSEMNVSTLELGDSALYLCASSPRTSGGLEGTQYFGPGTRLLVL.

Concerning this clone itself: From the germline J gene comes the end of the CDR3, since the read stops 3 residues before it. The chain combines TRBV7-9 with TRBJ1-4; a possible D gene is TRBD1 (6 bases). Trimming pared 1 base from V and 3 bases from J, leaving 9 bases between. There are 15 residues in the CDR3. Germline lookup yields CDR1 SEHNR and CDR2 FQNEAQ (reference sequence). The sequenced CDR3 bases are TGTGCCAGCAGCTTAGGGGGGGGCGCTAATGAAAAA. Its translation: CASSLGGGANEK. The whole CDR3 reads CASSLGGGANEKLFF.

As for this clone: The missing CDR3 end, 3 residues past where the read stops, is filled in from the germline J gene. The J gene is TRBJ1-1, the V gene TRBV4-2, with TRBD1 matching 8 bases. Germline CDR1 reads LGHNA; CDR2 reads YNFKEQ. The CDR3 consists of 13 residues. The CDR3 is CASSQEDRVEAFF. The CDR3 DNA, read in part, is TGTGCCAGCAGCCAAGAGGACAGGGTCGAA.

A note on this clone: The read finishes 3 residues shy of the CDR3 end, and the germline J gene is used to complete it. The chain employs TRBV20-1 and TRBJ2-7; TRBD2 is a possible D gene (6 bases). The CDR3 loop spans 15 amino acids. V dropped 6 bases and J dropped 2 bases, with 20 bases sitting between them. The germline gives CDR1 DFQATT, CDR2 SNEGSKA (reference sequence). CDR3 loop: CSASSPSGGAYEQYF. The DNA read from the CDR3 is TGCAGTGCCAGCTCTCCATCCGGAGGGGCCTACGAG.

Concerning this clone itself: One junction end does not reproduce the germline sequence, and a read error may be involved. The CDR3 is cut off 3 residues early in the read; its end comes from the germline J gene. The chain recombines TRBV4-2 with TRBJ2-3; the match to TRBD2 covers 10 bases. The CDR3 is 18 residues long. The V gene's germline CDR1 is LGHNA and CDR2 YNFKEQ. The CDR3: CASSQEAGGLVRSDTQYF. The part of the CDR3 DNA that was read is TGCGCCAGCAGCCAAGAAGCGGGAGGGCTAGTGAGGTCAGATACG.

A word on this clone: Read sequence stops 3 residues before the CDR3 end, and the germline J gene provides the missing end. The chain uses TRBV5-1 and TRBJ2-5; 12 bases map to TRBD2. CDR1 is SGHRS and CDR2 is YFSETQ in the germline V gene. V was clipped by 0 bases and J by 5 bases; unmatched bases: 14. The CDR3 has 19 residues. CDR3 amino acids: CASSLVTSGGKYPRETQYF. CDR3 bases read: TGCGCCAGCAGCTTGGTTACTAGCGGGGGGAAATACCCTCGGGAGACC.

In the case of this clone: The sequence runs out 3 residues before the end of the CDR3; the remainder is reconstructed from the germline J gene. The chain combines TRBV7-6 with TRBJ2-3; a weak D match, TRBD1 (5 bases). CDR1 is SGHVS, CDR2 FNYEAQ, per germline. V was cut by 1 base and J by 3 bases, with 11 bases left in between. The CDR3 is 15 amino acids. CDR3 DNA, as far as it was read: TGTGCCAGCAGCTTAGAAGGGGTAATGACAGATACG. Amino acid sequence: CASSLEGVMTDT. The whole CDR3 region reads CASSLEGVMTDTQYF.

As concerns this clone: The read stops 3 residues short of the end of the CDR3; the missing end is completed from the germline J gene. This chain links TRBV6-2 or TRBV6-3 with TRBJ1-2; D is undetermined. The CDR3 totals 15 residues. Germline assignment: CDR1 MNHEY and CDR2 SVGEGT. The ends were cut back, 8 bases at V and 0 bases at J, with 16 bases in the middle. CDR3 DNA (partial): TGTGCCAGCGTCCCTAGACGGAATACTAACTATGGC. Translating it yields CASVPRRNTNYG. The full-length CDR3 reads as CASVPRRNTNYGYTF.

Concerning this clone itself: The read gets to within 3 residues of the CDR3 end, and the germline J gene fills in the rest. This chain links TRBV7-2 with TRBJ1-2, with D perhaps matching TRBD1 (6 bases). Germline CDR1 reads SGHTA; CDR2 reads FQGNSA. The germline V and J ends were trimmed by 6 bases and 5 bases, with 16 bases remaining between them. This CDR3 has 14 residues. The CDR3 loop is CASRLTGSGYGYTF. Incomplete CDR3 DNA: TGTGCCAGCAGGCTCACAGGGAGTGGGTATGGC.